This TCR beta chain was captured in a study of shared clonotypes between healthy human individuals. The CDR3 extends over 16 amino acids. Trimming pared 4 bases from V and 1 base from J, leaving 17 bases between. Germline CDR1 and CDR2: MDHEN and SYDVKM. Subsets obtained from CD4+ cells comprised CD45RA+ naive and CD45RA-negative memory cells. Sequenced by immunoSEQ multiplex PCR; TCRdb stores in-frame clones only, minus some. The table includes some 2.4 million clones, 93% detected once. Worth noting for this clone: Its specificity is unknown.

Overall study results and limits: Generally, estimated richness proved larger in naive subsets than it did in memory subsets.

The chain recombines TRBV28 with TRBJ2-7, with a possible D match to TRBD2 (5 bases). Material: naive CD4+ T cells from PBMCs. Stated subset: CD45RA+ positively selected. The source is a man aged 18-30 years in good health. Some clones in this sample may be carry-over from other donors' samples. CDR3 residues: CASSSTSRGFSYEQYF. CDR3 sequence (DNA): TGTGCCAGCAGTTCCACCTCCCGGGGTTTTTCCTACGAGCAGTACTTC. Supplemented by reference TRBV28 and TRBJ2-7, the full variable domain reads DVKVTQSSRYLVKRTGEKVFLECVQDMDHENMFWYRQDPGLGLRLIYFSYDVKMKEKGDIPEGYSVSREKKERFSLILESASTNQTSMYLCASSSTSRGFSYEQYFGPGTRLTVT.